Below are 5 T cell receptor beta chains sequenced from a single sample in a study of CXCR3-negative and CXCR3-positive naive CD8 T cells. UMI-labeled 5' RACE yielded the TRB cDNA libraries. TCRdb re-called the 5' RACE reads and catalogs CDR3 proteins one per entry, DNA excluded. The repertoire table contains some 130,000 distinct CDR3 sequences. Material for sequencing was naive CXCR3- CD8+ T cells from blood. As for subset: CD45RO-CCR7+CD27+CD95- naive CD8+ T cells lacking CXCR3 (TNR3-). The receptors originated from a human donor in good health. Some clones in this sample may be carry-over from other donors' samples.

The gene calls are TRBV29-1 and TRBJ1-2; TCRdb's D call of TRBD1 is untestable without DNA. CDR1 and CDR2 from the germline V gene are SQVTM and ANQGSEA. The CDR3 is 12 residues long. CDR3 residues: CSVEGGGYGYTF.

V usage is TRBV6-2 or TRBV6-3 and J usage is TRBJ2-5. This CDR3 spans 15 amino acids. Germline V gene lookup returns CDR1 MNHEY and CDR2 SVGEGT. The CDR3 is CASRRLSGVQETQYF.

The chain is built from TRBV4-2 and TRBJ2-1. Germline lookup yields CDR1 LGHNA and CDR2 YNFKEQ. This CDR3 is built from 14 residues. The chain's CDR3 is CASSQAKSGNEQFF.

The chain carries TRBV29-1 and TRBJ2-7; with no DNA, the TCRdb D assignment of TRBD2 cannot be verified. The germline V gene has CDR1 SQVTM and CDR2 ANQGSEA. CDR3 size: 15 residues. CDR3 sequence: CSVEGSLAGGYEQYF.

The chain combines TRBV5-1 with TRBJ2-7; TCRdb designates TRBD2, a call that cannot be tested without DNA. This CDR3 is 14 amino acids long. CDR1 SGHRS and CDR2 YFSETQ come from the germline V gene. The CDR3 spells CASSRESAPYEQYF.